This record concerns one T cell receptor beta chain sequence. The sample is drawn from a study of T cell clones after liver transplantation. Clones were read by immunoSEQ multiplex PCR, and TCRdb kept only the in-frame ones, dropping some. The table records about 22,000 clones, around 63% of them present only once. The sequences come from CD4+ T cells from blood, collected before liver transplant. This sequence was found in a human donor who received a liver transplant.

The chain's CDR3 is CASSQRGVDEQYF. The CDR3 nucleotides are TGTGCCTCGAGCCAGCGGGGGGTGGACGAGCAGTACTTC. V and J are TRBV6-1 and TRBJ2-7, with TRBD2 matching 9 bases. The CDR3 contains 13 residues. Trimming at V came to 11 bases and at J to 5 bases, leaving 10 bases not matched to a gene. Germline values: CDR1 MNHNS, CDR2 SASEGT.